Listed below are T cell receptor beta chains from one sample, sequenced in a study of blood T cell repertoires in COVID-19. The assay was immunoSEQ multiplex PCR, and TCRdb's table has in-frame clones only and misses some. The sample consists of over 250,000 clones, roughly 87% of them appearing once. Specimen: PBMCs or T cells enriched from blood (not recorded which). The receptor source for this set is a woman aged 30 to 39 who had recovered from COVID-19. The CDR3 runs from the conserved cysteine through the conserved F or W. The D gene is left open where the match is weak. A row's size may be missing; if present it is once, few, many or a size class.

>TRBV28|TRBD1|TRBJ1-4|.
CASSAPGQGGSEKLFF
TGTGCCAGCAGCGCTCCCGGACAGGGGGGAAGTGAAAAACTGTTTTTT
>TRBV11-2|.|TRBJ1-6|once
CASSSPLTGVYNSPLHF
TGTGCCAGCAGCTCACCGTTGACAGGCGTCTATAATTCACCCCTCCACTTT
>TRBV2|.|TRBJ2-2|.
CASSESERTNTGELFF
TGTGCCAGCAGTGAATCAGAGCGGACGAACACCGGGGAGCTGTTTTTT
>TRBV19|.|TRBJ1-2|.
CASSIQGNYGYTF
TGTGCCAGTAGTATACAGGGGAACTATGGCTACACCTTC
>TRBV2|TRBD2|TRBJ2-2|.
CASERDGPGELFF
TGTGCCAGCGAGCGGGATGGGCCCGGGGAGCTGTTTTTT
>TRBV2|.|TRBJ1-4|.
CASRGSATTNEKLFF
TGTGCCAGCAGGGGGAGCGCTACAACTAATGAAAAACTGTTTTTT
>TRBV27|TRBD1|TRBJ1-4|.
CASMTGGGNEKLFF
TGTGCCAGCATGACAGGGGGCGGGAATGAAAAACTGTTTTTT
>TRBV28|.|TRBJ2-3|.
CASTGYTDTQYF
TGTGCCAGCACGGGTTACACAGATACGCAGTATTTT
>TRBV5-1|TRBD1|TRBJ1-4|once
CASSFDRGPLEKLFF
TGCGCCAGCAGCTTCGACAGGGGGCCTCTTGAAAAACTGTTTTTT
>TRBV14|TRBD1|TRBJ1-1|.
CASSQAKRGPNTEAFF
TGTGCCAGCAGCCAAGCAAAGAGGGGGCCGAACACTGAAGCTTTCTTT
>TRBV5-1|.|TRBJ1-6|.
CASSLVGGAIGSPLHF
TGCGCCAGCAGCTTGGTGGGGGGGGCGATCGGATCACCCCTCCACTTT
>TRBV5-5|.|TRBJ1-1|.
CASSLVKGEGTEAFF
TGTGCCAGCAGCTTGGTGAAGGGGGAGGGAACTGAAGCTTTCTTT
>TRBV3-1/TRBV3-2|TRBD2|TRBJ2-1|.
CASSRRTSGGPYNEQFF
TGTGCCAGCAGCAGACGGACTAGCGGAGGCCCCTACAATGAGCAGTTCTTC
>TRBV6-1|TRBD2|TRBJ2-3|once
CASSEALAGASDTQYF
TGTGCCAGCAGTGAAGCGCTAGCGGGGGCCTCAGATACGCAGTATTTT
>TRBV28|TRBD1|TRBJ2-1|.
CASSDTGGLGQFF
TGTGCCAGCAGTGACACAGGGGGCTTGGGGCAGTTCTTC
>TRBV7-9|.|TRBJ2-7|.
CASSPPGQVTYEQYF
TGTGCCAGCAGCCCCCCTGGACAAGTCACCTACGAGCAGTACTTC
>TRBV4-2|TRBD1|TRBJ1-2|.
CASSIRQGYTF
TGTGCCAGCAGCATACGACAGGGATACACCTTC
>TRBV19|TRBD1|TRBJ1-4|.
CASGQVNEKLFF
TGTGCCAGTGGACAGGTTAATGAAAAACTGTTTTTT
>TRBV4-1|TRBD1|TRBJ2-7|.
CASRPGTGSYEQYF
TGCGCCAGCAGACCCGGGACAGGATCCTACGAGCAGTACTTC
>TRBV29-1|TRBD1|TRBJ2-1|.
CSVEGAGQGYNEQFF
TGCAGCGTTGAGGGCGCGGGACAGGGGTACAATGAGCAGTTCTTC